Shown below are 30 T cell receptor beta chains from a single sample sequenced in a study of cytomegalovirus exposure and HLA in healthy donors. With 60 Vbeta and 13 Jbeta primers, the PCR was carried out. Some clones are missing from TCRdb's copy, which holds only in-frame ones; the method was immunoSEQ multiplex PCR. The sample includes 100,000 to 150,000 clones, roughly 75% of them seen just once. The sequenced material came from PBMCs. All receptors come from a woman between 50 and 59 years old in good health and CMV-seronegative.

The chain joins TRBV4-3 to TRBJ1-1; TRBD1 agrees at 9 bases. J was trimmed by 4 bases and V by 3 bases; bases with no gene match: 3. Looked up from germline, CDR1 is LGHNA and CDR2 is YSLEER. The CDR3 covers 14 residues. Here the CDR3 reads CASSHGTGSTEAFF. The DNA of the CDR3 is TGCGCCAGCAGCCATGGGACAGGGAGCACTGAAGCTTTCTTT.

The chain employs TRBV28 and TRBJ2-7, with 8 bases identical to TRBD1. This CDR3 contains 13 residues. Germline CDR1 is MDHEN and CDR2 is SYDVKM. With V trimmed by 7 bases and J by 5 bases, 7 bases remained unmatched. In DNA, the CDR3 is TGTGCCAGCACCTACAGGGGGTACGACGAGCAGTACTTC. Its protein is CASTYRGYDEQYF.

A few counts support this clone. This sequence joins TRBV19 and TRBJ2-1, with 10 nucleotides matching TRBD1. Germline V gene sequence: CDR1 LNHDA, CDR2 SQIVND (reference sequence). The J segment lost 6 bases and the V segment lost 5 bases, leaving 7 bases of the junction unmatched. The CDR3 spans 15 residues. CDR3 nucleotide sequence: TGTGCCAGTAGTCCCCGGGACAGGGGAATCAATGAGCAGTTCTTC. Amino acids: CASSPRDRGINEQFF.

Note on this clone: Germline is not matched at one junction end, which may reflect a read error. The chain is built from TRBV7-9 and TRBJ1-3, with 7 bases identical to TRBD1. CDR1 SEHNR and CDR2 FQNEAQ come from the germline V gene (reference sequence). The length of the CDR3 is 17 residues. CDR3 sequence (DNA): TGTTCCAGCAGCTCAGCTGGGGACAGATTCTCTGGAAACACCATATATTTT. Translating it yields CSSSSAGDRFSGNTIYF. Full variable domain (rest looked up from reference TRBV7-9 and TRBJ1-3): DTGVSQNPRHKITKRGQNVTFRCDPISEHNRLYWYRQTLGQGPEFLTYFQNEAQLEKSRLLSDRFSAERPKGSFSTLEIQRTEQGDSAMYLCSSSSAGDRFSGNTIYFGEGSWLTVV.

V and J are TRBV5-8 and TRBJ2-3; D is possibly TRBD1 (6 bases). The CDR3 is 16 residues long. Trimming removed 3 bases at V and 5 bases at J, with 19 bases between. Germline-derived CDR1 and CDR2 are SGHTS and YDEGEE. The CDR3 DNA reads TGTGCCAGCAGCTCAAGGGACACGCTGTTTTTAGATACGCAGTATTTT. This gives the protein CASSSRDTLFLDTQYF.

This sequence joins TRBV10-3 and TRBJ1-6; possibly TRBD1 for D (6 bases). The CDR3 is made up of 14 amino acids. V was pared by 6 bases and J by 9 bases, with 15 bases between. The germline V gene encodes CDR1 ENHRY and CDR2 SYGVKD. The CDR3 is CAIRPGQSPSPLHF. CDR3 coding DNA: TGTGCCATCAGGCCGGGACAATCCCCTTCACCCCTCCACTTT.

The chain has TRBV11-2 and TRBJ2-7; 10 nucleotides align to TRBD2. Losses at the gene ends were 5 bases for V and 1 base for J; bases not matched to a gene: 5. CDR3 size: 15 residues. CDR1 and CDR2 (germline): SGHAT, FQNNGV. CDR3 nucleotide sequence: TGTGCCAGCAGCGGGGCTAGCGGGAGTTCCTACGAGCAGTACTTC. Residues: CASSGASGSSYEQYF.

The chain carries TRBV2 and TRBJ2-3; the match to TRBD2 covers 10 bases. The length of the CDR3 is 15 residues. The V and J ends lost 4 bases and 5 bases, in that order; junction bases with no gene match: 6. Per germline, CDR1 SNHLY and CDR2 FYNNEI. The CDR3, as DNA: TGTGCCAGCAGTGGGGCTAGCGGGAGTTTAGATACGCAGTATTTT. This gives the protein CASSGASGSLDTQYF. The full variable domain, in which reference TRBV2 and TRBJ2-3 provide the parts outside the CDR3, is EPEVTQTPSHQVTQMGQEVILRCVPISNHLYFYWYRQILGQKVEFLVSFYNNEISEKSEIFDDQFSVERPDGSNFTLKIRSTKLEDSAMYFCASSGASGSLDTQYFGPGTRLTVL.

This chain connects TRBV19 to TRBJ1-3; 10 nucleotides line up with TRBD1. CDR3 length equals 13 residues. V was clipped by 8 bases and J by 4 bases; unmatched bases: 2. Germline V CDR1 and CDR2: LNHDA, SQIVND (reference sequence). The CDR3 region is CASSGQGGNTIYF. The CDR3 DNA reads TGTGCCAGTTCGGGACAGGGGGGAAACACCATATATTTT.

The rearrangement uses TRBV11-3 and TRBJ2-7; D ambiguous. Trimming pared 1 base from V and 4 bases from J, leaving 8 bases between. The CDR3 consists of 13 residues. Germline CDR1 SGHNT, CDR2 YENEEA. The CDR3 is CASSLGHGYEQYF. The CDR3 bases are TGTGCCAGCAGCTTAGGACACGGATACGAGCAGTACTTC. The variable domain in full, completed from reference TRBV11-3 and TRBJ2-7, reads EAGVVQSPRYKIIEKKQPVAFWCNPISGHNTLYWYLQNLGQGPELLIRYENEEAVDDSQLPKDRFSAERLKGVDSTLKIQPAELGDSAVYLCASSLGHGYEQYFGPGTRLTVT.

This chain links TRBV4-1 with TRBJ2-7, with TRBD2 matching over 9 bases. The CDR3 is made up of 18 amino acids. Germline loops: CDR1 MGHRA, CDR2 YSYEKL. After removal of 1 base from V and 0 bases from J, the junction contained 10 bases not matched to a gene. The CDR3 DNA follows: TGCGCCAGCAGCCAAGTGGCGGGAGGGCCCGCCAACTCCTACGAGCAGTACTTC. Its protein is CASSQVAGGPANSYEQYF.

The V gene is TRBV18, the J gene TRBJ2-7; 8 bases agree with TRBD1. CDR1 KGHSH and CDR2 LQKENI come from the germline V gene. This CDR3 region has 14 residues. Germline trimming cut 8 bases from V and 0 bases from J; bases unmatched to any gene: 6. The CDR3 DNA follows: TGTGCCAGCGGGGCCGGGACAGGCTCCTACGAGCAGTACTTC. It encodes CASGAGTGSYEQYF.

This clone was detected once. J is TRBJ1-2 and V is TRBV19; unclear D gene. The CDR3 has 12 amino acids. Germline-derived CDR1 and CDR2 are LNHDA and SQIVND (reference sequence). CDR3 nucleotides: TGTGCTCTACTTTCGTCAGGCTATGGCTACACCTTC. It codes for CALLSSGYGYTF.

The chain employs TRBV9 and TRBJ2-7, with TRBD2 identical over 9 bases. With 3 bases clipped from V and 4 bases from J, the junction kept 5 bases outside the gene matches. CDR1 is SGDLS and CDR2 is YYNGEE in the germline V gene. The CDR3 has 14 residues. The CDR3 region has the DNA TGTGCCAGCAGCGAAGCGGGAGGTCCGTACGAGCAGTACTTC. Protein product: CASSEAGGPYEQYF.

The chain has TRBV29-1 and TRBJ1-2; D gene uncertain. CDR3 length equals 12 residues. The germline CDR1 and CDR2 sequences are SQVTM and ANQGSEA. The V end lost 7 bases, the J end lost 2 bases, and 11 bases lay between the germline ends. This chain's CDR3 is CSDLDRNYGYTF. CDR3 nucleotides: TGCAGCGACCTAGACCGAAACTATGGCTACACCTTC.

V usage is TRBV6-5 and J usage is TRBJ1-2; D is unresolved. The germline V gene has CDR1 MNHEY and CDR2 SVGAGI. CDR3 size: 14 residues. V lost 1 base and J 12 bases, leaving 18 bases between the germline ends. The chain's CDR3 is CASSYLDPTRGNTF. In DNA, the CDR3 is TGTGCCAGCAGTTACTTAGACCCCACAAGAGGCAACACCTTC.

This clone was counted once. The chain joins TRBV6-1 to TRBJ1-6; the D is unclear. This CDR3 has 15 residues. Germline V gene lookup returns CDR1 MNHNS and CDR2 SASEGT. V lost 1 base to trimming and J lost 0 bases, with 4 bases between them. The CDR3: CASSEESSYNSPLHF. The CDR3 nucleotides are TGTGCCAGCAGTGAAGAGAGCTCCTATAATTCACCCCTCCACTTT.

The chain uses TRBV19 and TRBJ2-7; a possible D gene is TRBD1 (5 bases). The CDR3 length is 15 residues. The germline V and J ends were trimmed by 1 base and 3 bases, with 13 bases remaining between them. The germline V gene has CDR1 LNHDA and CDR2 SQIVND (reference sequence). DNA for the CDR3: TGTGCCAGTAGTATAGGTTCCAGGGCCCACTACGAGCAGTACTTC. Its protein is CASSIGSRAHYEQYF.

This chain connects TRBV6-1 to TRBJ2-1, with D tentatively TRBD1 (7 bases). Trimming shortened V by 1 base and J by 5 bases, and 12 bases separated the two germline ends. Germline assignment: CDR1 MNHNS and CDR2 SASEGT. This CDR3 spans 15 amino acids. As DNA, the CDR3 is TGTGCCAGCAGTGAAGTGGGGGGACAGAACAATGAGCAGTTCTTC. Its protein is CASSEVGGQNNEQFF.

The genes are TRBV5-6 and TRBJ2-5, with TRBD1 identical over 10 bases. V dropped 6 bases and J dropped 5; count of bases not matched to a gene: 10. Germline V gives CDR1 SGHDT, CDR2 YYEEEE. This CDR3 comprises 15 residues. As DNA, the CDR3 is TGTGCCAGCACCATGACAGGGGGCGCCGGGGAGACCCAGTACTTC. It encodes CASTMTGGAGETQYF.

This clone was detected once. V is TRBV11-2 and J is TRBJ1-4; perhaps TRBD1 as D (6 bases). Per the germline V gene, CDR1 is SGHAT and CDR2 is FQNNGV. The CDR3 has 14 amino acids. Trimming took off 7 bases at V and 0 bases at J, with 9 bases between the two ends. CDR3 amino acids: CASNQGPTNEKLFF. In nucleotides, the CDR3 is TGTGCCAGCAACCAGGGGCCAACTAATGAAAAACTGTTTTTT.

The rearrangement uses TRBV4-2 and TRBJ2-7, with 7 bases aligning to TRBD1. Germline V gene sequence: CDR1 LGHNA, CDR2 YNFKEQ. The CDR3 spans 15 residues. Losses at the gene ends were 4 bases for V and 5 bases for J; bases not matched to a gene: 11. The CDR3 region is CASSRGQPVGNEQYF. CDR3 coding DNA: TGTGCCAGCAGCCGGGGACAGCCGGTTGGGAACGAGCAGTACTTC.

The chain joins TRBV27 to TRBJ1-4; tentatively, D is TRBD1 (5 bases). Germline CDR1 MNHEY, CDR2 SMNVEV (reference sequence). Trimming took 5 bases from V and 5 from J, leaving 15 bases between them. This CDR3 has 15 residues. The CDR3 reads CASSPTFNRNEKLFF. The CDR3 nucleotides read TGTGCCAGCAGTCCAACATTCAACAGGAATGAAAAACTGTTTTTT.

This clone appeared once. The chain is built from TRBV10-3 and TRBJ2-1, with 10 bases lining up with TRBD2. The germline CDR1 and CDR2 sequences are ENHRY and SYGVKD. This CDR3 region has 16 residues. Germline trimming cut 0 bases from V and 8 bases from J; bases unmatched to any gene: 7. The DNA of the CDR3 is TGTGCCATCAGTGAGTCCGGTCTAGCGGGAGTATATGAGCAGTTCTTC. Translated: CAISESGLAGVYEQFF.

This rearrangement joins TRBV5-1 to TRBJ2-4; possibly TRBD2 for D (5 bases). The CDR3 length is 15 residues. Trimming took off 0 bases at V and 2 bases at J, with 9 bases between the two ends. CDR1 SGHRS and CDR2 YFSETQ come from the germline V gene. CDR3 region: CASSLVGGSKNIQYF. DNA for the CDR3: TGCGCCAGCAGCTTGGTAGGCGGGTCCAAAAACATTCAGTACTTC.

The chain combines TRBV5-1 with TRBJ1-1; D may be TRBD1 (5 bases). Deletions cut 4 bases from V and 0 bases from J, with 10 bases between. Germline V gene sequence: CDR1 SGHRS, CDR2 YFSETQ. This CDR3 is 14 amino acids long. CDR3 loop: CASSPQGLNTEAFF. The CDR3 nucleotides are TGCGCCAGCAGCCCCCAGGGTTTGAACACTGAAGCTTTCTTT. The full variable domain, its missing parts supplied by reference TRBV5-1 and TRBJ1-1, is KAGVTQTPRYLIKTRGQQVTLSCSPISGHRSVSWYQQTPGQGLQFLFEYFSETQRNKGNFPGRFSGRQFSNSRSEMNVSTLELGDSALYLCASSPQGLNTEAFFGQGTRLTVV.

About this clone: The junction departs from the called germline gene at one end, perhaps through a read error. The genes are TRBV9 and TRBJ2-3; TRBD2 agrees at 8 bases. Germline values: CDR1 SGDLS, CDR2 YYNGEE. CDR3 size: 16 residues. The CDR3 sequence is CASSPFDRGGTDTQYF. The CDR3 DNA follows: TGTGCCAGCAGCCCCTTTGACCGGGGGGGCACAGATACGCAATATTTT.

The CDR3 DNA reads as TGTGCCAGCTCCCTCGGGGTAGCGGGGGTGAATGAGCAGTTCTTC. It specifies CASSLGVAGVNEQFF. The rearrangement uses TRBV18 and TRBJ2-1, with 9 bases that match TRBD2. This CDR3 contains 15 residues. The germline CDR1 and CDR2 sequences are KGHSH and LQKENI. With V trimmed by 6 bases and J by 7 bases, 10 bases remained unmatched.

CDR3 DNA: TGTGCCAGCAGCAACCATTCGGGGGTCTACAATGAGCAGTTCTTC. Its protein product is CASSNHSGVYNEQFF. This rearrangement joins TRBV6-5 to TRBJ2-1, with a tentative D call TRBD2 (6 bases). V gave up 6 bases and J gave up 3 bases, with 15 bases separating them. The CDR3 extends over 15 amino acids. Germline-derived CDR1 and CDR2 are MNHEY and SVGAGI.

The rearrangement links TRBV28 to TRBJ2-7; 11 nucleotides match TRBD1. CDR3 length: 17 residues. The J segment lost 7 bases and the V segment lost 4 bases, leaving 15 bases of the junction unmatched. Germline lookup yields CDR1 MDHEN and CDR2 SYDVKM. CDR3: CASSYGGSGQGAVEQYF. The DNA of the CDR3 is TGTGCCAGCAGTTATGGCGGTAGTGGACAGGGGGCTGTGGAGCAGTACTTC.